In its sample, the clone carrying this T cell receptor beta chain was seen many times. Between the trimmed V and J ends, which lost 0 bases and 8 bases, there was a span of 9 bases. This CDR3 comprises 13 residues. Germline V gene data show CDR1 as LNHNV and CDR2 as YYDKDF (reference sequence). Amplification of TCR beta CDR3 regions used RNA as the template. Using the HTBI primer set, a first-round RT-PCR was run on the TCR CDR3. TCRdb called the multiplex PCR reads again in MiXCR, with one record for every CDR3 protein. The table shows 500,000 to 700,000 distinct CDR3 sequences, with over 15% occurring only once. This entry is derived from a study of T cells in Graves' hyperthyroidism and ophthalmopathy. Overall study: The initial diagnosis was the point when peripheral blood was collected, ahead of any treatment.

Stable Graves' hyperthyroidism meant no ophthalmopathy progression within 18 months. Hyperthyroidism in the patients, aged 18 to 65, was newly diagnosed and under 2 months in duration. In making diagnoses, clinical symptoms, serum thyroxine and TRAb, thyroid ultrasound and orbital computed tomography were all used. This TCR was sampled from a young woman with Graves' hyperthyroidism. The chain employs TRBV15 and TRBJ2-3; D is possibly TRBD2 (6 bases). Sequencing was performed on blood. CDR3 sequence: CATSRDRRGTQYF. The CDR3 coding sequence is TGTGCCACCAGCAGAGATCGGAGGGGTACGCAGTATTTT.